These 27 T cell receptor beta chains came from one sample sequenced in a study of CD8+ T cells in alopecia areata. RNA was isolated and reverse transcribed to cDNA, the sequencing template. This table comes from immunoSEQ multiplex PCR, and its TCRdb copy is limited to in-frame clones, with some not included. The repertoire holds 120,000 to 150,000 clones, with approximately 56% as singletons. The sample was CD8+ T cells sorted from blood. The receptors were sampled from a human donor in good health.

The rearrangement links TRBV27 to TRBJ1-1; no clear D gene. The V gene's germline CDR1 is MNHEY and CDR2 SMNVEV (reference sequence). The CDR3 has 12 residues. Deletions cut 10 bases from V and 1 base from J, with 10 bases between. Here the CDR3 DNA reads TGTGCCACCCGGACGGCGAACACTGAAGCTTTCTTT. Amino acids: CATRTANTEAFF.

Note on this clone: A far larger clone is one base from this, pointing to a likely read error. V gene TRBV9 combines with J gene TRBJ2-1; no firm D call. The CDR3 covers 11 residues. V lost 3 bases, J lost 5 bases, and 3 bases lay in between. Germline-derived CDR1 and CDR2 are SGDLS and YYNGEE. The CDR3 loop reads CASSANNEQFF. The CDR3 nucleotides are TGTGCCAGCAGCGCGAACAATGAGCAGTTCTTC.

This clone was counted only a few times. CDR3 bases: TGCAGCGTTGAAGATCGGGGGACAATCGTTGGGGCCAACGTCCTGACTTTC. Residues: CSVEDRGTIVGANVLTF. The V call is TRBV29-1, the J call TRBJ2-6, with D perhaps assigned TRBD1 or TRBD2 (6 bases each). Trimming removed 0 bases from V and 3 bases from J, with 15 bases in between. Per the germline V gene, CDR1 is SQVTM and CDR2 is ANQGSEA. The CDR3 runs 17 residues. Full variable domain (rest looked up from reference TRBV29-1 and TRBJ2-6): SAVISQKPSRDICQRGTSLTIQCQVDSQVTMMFWYRQQPGQSLTLIATANQGSEATYESGFVIDKFPISRPNLTFSTLTVSNMSPEDSSIYLCSVEDRGTIVGANVLTFGAGSRLTVL.

CDR3 coding DNA: TGTGCCAGCAGTCAAGAGACAGATACGCAGTATTTT. Protein product: CASSQETDTQYF. The chain carries TRBV28 and TRBJ2-3; the D is unclear. CDR3 length: 12 amino acids. Germline V gene sequence: CDR1 MDHEN, CDR2 SYDVKM. The ends were cut back, 5 bases at V and 3 bases at J, with 6 bases in the middle. The variable domain in full, completed from reference TRBV28 and TRBJ2-3, reads DVKVTQSSRYLVKRTGEKVFLECVQDMDHENMFWYRQDPGLGLRLIYFSYDVKMKEKGDIPEGYSVSREKKERFSLILESASTNQTSMYLCASSQETDTQYFGPGTRLTVL.

This sequence joins TRBV13 and TRBJ2-7; D ambiguous. This CDR3 is built from 12 residues. Trimming removed 0 bases from V and 5 bases from J, with 5 bases in between. Germline V gives CDR1 PRHDT, CDR2 FYEKMQ (reference sequence). CDR3 nucleotide sequence: TGTGCCAGCAGCTTAGGTTCTAACGAGCAGTACTTC. Amino acids: CASSLGSNEQYF.

The chain combines TRBV9 with TRBJ2-5; D perhaps matches TRBD2 (6 bases). Germline V CDR1 and CDR2: SGDLS, YYNGEE. This CDR3 has 13 residues. V was shortened by 7 bases and J by 4 bases, with 14 bases between the two germline ends. The CDR3: CASGADGGETQYF. Here the CDR3 DNA reads TGTGCCAGCGGGGCCGACGGGGGAGAGACCCAGTACTTC.

The rearrangement uses TRBV27 and TRBJ2-7; 7 bases line up with TRBD2. The V and J ends lost 6 bases and 5 bases, in that order; junction bases with no gene match: 10. Germline assignment: CDR1 MNHEY and CDR2 SMNVEV (reference sequence). This CDR3 spans 14 amino acids. CDR3 in DNA: TGTGCCAGCAGAGAGGGAGGGCCTCTAAACGAGCAGTACTTC. Amino acids: CASREGGPLNEQYF.

The gene calls are TRBV9 and TRBJ2-3; TRBD2 matches 9 bases. After removal of 5 bases from V and 3 bases from J, the junction contained 4 bases not matched to a gene. CDR3 length equals 14 residues. Germline CDR1 is SGDLS and CDR2 is YYNGEE. The CDR3 DNA is TGTGCCAGCAGTATAGCGGGGGTTACAGATACGCAGTATTTT. Encoded protein: CASSIAGVTDTQYF.

The CDR3 reads CSGRDGGADTQYF. The CDR3 nucleotides are TGCAGCGGCCGGGACGGGGGCGCAGATACGCAGTATTTT. The chain couples TRBV29-1 to TRBJ2-3, with D perhaps being TRBD1 or TRBD2 (6 bases each). This CDR3 spans 13 amino acids. The ends were cut back, 7 bases at V and 4 bases at J, with 15 bases in the middle. CDR1 and CDR2 from the germline V gene are SQVTM and ANQGSEA.

This chain joins TRBV15 and TRBJ1-2; 11 bases line up with TRBD1. J gave up 6 bases and V 3 bases, and 9 bases lay outside the gene matches. CDR1 and CDR2 (germline): LNHNV, YYDKDF (reference sequence). This CDR3 region has 16 residues. CDR3 amino acids: CATSSKPGQGVDGYTF. The CDR3 nucleotides read TGTGCCACCAGCAGTAAGCCGGGACAGGGGGTCGATGGCTACACCTTC.

The rearrangement joins TRBV7-9 to TRBJ2-2; D unclear. V was cut by 5 bases and J by 8 bases, with 12 bases left in between. From germline, CDR1 is SEHNR and CDR2 FQNEAQ (reference sequence). CDR3 length equals 13 residues. The CDR3, as DNA: TGTGCCAGCAGCCCCAACACACCGGGGGAGCTGTTTTTT. Amino acid sequence: CASSPNTPGELFF.

This clone has only a few counts. The rearrangement joins TRBV2 to TRBJ1-2; D is undetermined. Germline CDR1 SNHLY, CDR2 FYNNEI. The CDR3 is 13 residues long. V lost 1 base, J lost 4 bases, and 7 bases lay in between. CDR3 loop: CASSEDNSYGYTF. The CDR3 DNA sequence: TGTGCCAGCAGTGAAGATAACAGCTATGGCTACACCTTC.

This clone was detected only a few times. The J gene is TRBJ1-5, the V gene TRBV7-9; 11 bases map to TRBD1. CDR1 and CDR2 from the germline V gene are SEHNR and FQNEAQ (reference sequence). The CDR3 spans 18 residues. Trimming took 5 bases from V and 3 from J; bases not matched to a gene: 12. The CDR3 here is CASSPWTGGDGYNQPQHF. The CDR3 DNA reads as TGTGCCAGCAGCCCATGGACAGGGGGCGATGGATACAATCAGCCCCAGCATTTT.

The V and J genes are TRBV2 and TRBJ2-3; D unclear. The CDR3 extends over 15 amino acids. Deletions cut 11 bases from V and 0 bases from J, with 18 bases between. Germline CDR1 reads SNHLY; CDR2 reads FYNNEI. CDR3 sequence: CALGSPGKSTDTQYF. The CDR3 coding sequence is TGTGCCCTGGGGTCGCCGGGCAAAAGCACAGATACGCAGTATTTT.

The CDR3 here is CASSWTIYQETQYF. CDR3 in DNA: TGTGCCAGCAGCTGGACTATTTATCAAGAGACCCAGTACTTC. The rearrangement links TRBV7-8 to TRBJ2-5, with D perhaps matching TRBD2 (6 bases). Germline lookup yields CDR1 SGHVS and CDR2 FQNEAQ. The length of the CDR3 is 14 residues. V was trimmed by 4 bases and J by 2 bases, leaving 11 bases between them.

V usage is TRBV6-1 and J usage is TRBJ2-3, with no clear D. The CDR3 is 13 residues long. V dropped 2 bases and J dropped 2 bases, with 5 bases sitting between them. Germline CDR1 is MNHNS and CDR2 is SASEGT. The CDR3 protein is CASSEPTTDTQYF. CDR3 in DNA: TGTGCCAGCAGTGAACCGACCACAGATACGCAGTATTTT.

This clone showed up just once. The CDR3 nucleotides read TGTGCCAGCAGCGCCGGACTAGCGGCAAACTACAATGAGCAGTTCTTC. Its protein product is CASSAGLAANYNEQFF. The chain employs TRBV9 and TRBJ2-1; 10 positions match TRBD2. Germline CDR1 is SGDLS and CDR2 is YYNGEE. The CDR3 sequence is 16 residues long. J gave up 3 bases and V 3 bases, and 6 bases lay outside the gene matches.

Comment on this clone: The sample has other DNA sequences that encode this CDR3 too. The V and J genes are TRBV2 and TRBJ2-7; TRBD1 aligns across 7 bases. Germline V gene lookup returns CDR1 SNHLY and CDR2 FYNNEI. J was trimmed by 2 bases and V by 1 base; bases with no gene match: 2. The CDR3 totals 14 residues. CDR3: CASSEGRGTYEQYF. The CDR3 coding sequence is TGTGCCAGCAGTGAAGGCAGGGGGACCTACGAGCAGTACTTC. The variable domain in full, completed from reference TRBV2 and TRBJ2-7, reads EPEVTQTPSHQVTQMGQEVILRCVPISNHLYFYWYRQILGQKVEFLVSFYNNEISEKSEIFDDQFSVERPDGSNFTLKIRSTKLEDSAMYFCASSEGRGTYEQYFGPGTRLTVT.

The chain employs TRBV6-1 and TRBJ2-6; 9 nucleotides match TRBD1. Germline V lookup: CDR1 MNHNS, CDR2 SASEGT. V lost 3 bases to trimming and J lost 0 bases; unmatched junction nucleotides: 9. The length of the CDR3 is 19 residues. CDR3: CASSEGRTGVSSGANVLTF. CDR3 coding DNA: TGTGCCAGCAGTGAGGGTCGGACAGGGGTTAGCTCTGGGGCCAACGTCCTGACTTTC.

This chain uses TRBV28 with TRBJ2-7; D may be TRBD1 or TRBD2 (5 bases each). Germline-derived CDR1 and CDR2 are MDHEN and SYDVKM. V gave up 3 bases and J gave up 3 bases, with 21 bases separating them. The CDR3 spans 17 residues. The CDR3 region has the DNA TGTGCCAGCAGTTTGACCCCGAGGGGCCACCCCTACTACGAGCAGTACTTC. Amino acid sequence: CASSLTPRGHPYYEQYF.

The J gene is TRBJ2-7, the V gene TRBV4-1, with 10 bases lining up with TRBD1. This CDR3 has 15 amino acids. Germline CDR1 is MGHRA and CDR2 is YSYEKL. V was pared by 2 bases and J by 3 bases, with 4 bases of the junction left unmatched. The CDR3 DNA is TGCGCCAGCAGCCAACCCGGGACAGGGGACTACGAGCAGTACTTC. Protein product: CASSQPGTGDYEQYF.

This clone was observed a few times. V and J are TRBV30 and TRBJ2-1, with 8 bases matching TRBD2. Germline-derived CDR1 and CDR2 are GTSNPN and SVGIG (reference sequence). CDR3 length: 14 residues. After removal of 0 bases from V and 7 bases from J, the junction contained 5 bases not matched to a gene. This CDR3 is CAWSVAGGENEQFF. The CDR3 DNA sequence: TGTGCCTGGAGTGTGGCGGGAGGAGAAAATGAGCAGTTCTTC. The variable domain in full, completed from reference TRBV30 and TRBJ2-1, reads SQTIHQWPATLVQPVGSPLSLECTVEGTSNPNLYWYRQAAGRGLQLLFYSVGIGQISSEVPQNLSASRPQDRQFILSSKKLLLSDSGFYLCAWSVAGGENEQFFGPGTRLTVL.

The J gene is TRBJ2-7, the V gene TRBV2; D may be TRBD1 or TRBD2 (5 bases each). Trimming shortened V by 6 bases and J by 1 base, and 13 bases separated the two germline ends. Per germline, CDR1 SNHLY and CDR2 FYNNEI. The CDR3 loop spans 14 amino acids. CDR3 sequence reads: CASRAGAASYEQYF. In DNA form, the CDR3 reads TGTGCCAGCAGAGCCGGGGCGGCTTCCTACGAGCAGTACTTC.

The rearrangement joins TRBV27 to TRBJ1-1; maybe TRBD1 (5 bases). This CDR3 comprises 15 residues. CDR1 and CDR2 (germline): MNHEY, SMNVEV (reference sequence). Trimming removed 0 bases at V and 2 bases at J, with 10 bases between. The DNA of the CDR3 is TGTGCCAGCAGTTTATCGGAGGGGCTAAACACTGAAGCTTTCTTT. It translates to CASSLSEGLNTEAFF.

This chain connects TRBV30 to TRBJ2-7, with D possibly matching TRBD1 (5 bases). The CDR3 is made up of 13 amino acids. CDR1 and CDR2 (germline): GTSNPN, SVGIG (reference sequence). Trimming took 3 bases from V and 1 from J, leaving 10 bases between them. The CDR3, as DNA: TGTGCCTGGAGAGGGGCAGGGTCCTACGAGCAGTACTTC. Translating gives CAWRGAGSYEQYF.

The chain joins TRBV27 to TRBJ1-2, with 8 nucleotides matching TRBD1. The junction had 8 bases not matched to a gene; V was cut back by 5 bases and J by 6 bases. The CDR3 is 14 residues long. The germline V gene has CDR1 MNHEY and CDR2 SMNVEV (reference sequence). CDR3 protein: CASSPIQGADGYTF. CDR3 coding DNA: TGTGCCAGCAGTCCTATTCAGGGGGCGGATGGCTACACCTTC.

The V call is TRBV2, the J call TRBJ2-7, with 10 bases matching TRBD1. The CDR3 totals 14 residues. J gave up 6 bases and V 2 bases, and 4 bases lay outside the gene matches. CDR1 is SNHLY, CDR2 FYNNEI, per germline. Here the CDR3 DNA reads TGTGCCAGCAGTGAAAGACAGGGGGCAAGCGAGCAGTACTTC. Its protein is CASSERQGASEQYF.